Below, 23 T cell receptor beta chains from the same sample are listed, as sequenced in a study of cytomegalovirus exposure and HLA in healthy donors. The repertoire was sequenced with immunoSEQ multiplex PCR; TCRdb's copy has only in-frame clones and lacks some. The sample lists 300,000 to 400,000 clones; over 75% were seen once. The sample comprised PBMCs. The origin of the receptors is a man aged 30-40 years in good health and CMV-seronegative.

The J gene is TRBJ2-2, the V gene TRBV5-4; D is perhaps TRBD2 (7 bases). CDR1 is SGHNT, CDR2 YYREEE, per germline (reference sequence). Trimming took 1 base from V and 0 from J, leaving 10 bases between them. The CDR3 spans 16 residues. CDR3 residues: CASSLWGGPNTGELFF. The CDR3 region has the DNA TGTGCCAGCAGCTTGTGGGGGGGCCCGAACACCGGGGAGCTGTTTTTT.

Regarding this clone: A junction boundary mismatches the germline segment, possibly from a read error. DNA for the CDR3: TGTGCCAGCAGTTTAGGGCCAGGGTGGAATGAGCAGTTCTTC. Encoded protein: CASSLGPGWNEQFF. V and J are TRBV7-9 and TRBJ2-1, with a weak D call TRBD1 (5 bases). The CDR3 is 14 residues long. The germline CDR1 and CDR2 sequences are SEHNR and FQNEAQ (reference sequence). Combining the CDR3 with reference TRBV7-9 and TRBJ2-1 gives the whole variable domain DTGVSQNPRHKITKRGQNVTFRCDPISEHNRLYWYRQTLGQGPEFLTYFQNEAQLEKSRLLSDRFSAERPKGSFSTLEIQRTEQGDSAMYLCASSLGPGWNEQFFGPGTRLTVL.

The V and J genes are TRBV27 and TRBJ1-5, with TRBD1 as a possible D gene (5 bases). Germline V lookup: CDR1 MNHEY, CDR2 SMNVEV (reference sequence). Trimming pared 4 bases from V and 4 bases from J, leaving 8 bases between. The CDR3 extends over 13 amino acids. CDR3 bases: TGTGCCAGCAGTTCAGGGTTGAATCAGCCCCAGCATTTT. Protein sequence: CASSSGLNQPQHF.

This clone was seen a single time. This chain links TRBV5-4 with TRBJ1-6, with 8 bases matching TRBD1. V shed 4 bases, J shed 6 bases, and the junction held 6 bases outside the gene matches. In germline, CDR1 is SGHNT, CDR2 YYREEE (reference sequence). The CDR3 has 15 residues. CDR3 sequence: CASSPTGGSNSPLHF. CDR3 nucleotides: TGTGCCAGCAGCCCCACAGGGGGTAGTAATTCACCCCTCCACTTT.

This clone came up once. The junction departs from the called germline gene at one end, perhaps through a read error. At the DNA level, this CDR3 is encoded by other sequences in the same sample as well. This chain connects TRBV4-3 to TRBJ1-6; D is unresolved. The CDR3 length is 14 residues. Germline-derived CDR1 and CDR2 are LGHNA and YSLEER. The CDR3 loop reads CASSQDHGGSPLHF. In nucleotides, the CDR3 is TGCGCCAGCAGCCAAGATCACGGAGGGTCACCCCTTCACTTT.

The chain recombines TRBV5-8 with TRBJ2-1; D is perhaps TRBD2 (5 bases). The CDR3 covers 15 residues. CDR1 and CDR2 (germline): SGHTS, YDEGEE. Trimming took 4 bases from V and 0 from J, leaving 11 bases between them. CDR3: CASSLAPSSYNEQFF. DNA for the CDR3: TGTGCCAGCAGCCTAGCCCCGAGCTCCTACAATGAGCAGTTCTTC.

This chain uses TRBV29-1 with TRBJ2-1; 8 bases align to TRBD1. Germline loops: CDR1 SQVTM, CDR2 ANQGSEA. V trimming: 5 bases; J trimming: 10 bases; junction bases outside the gene matches: 4. The CDR3 runs 11 residues. The chain's CDR3 is CSVRAGGEQFF. The CDR3 coding sequence is TGCAGCGTTCGAGCAGGGGGCGAGCAGTTCTTC.

The gene calls are TRBV7-2 and TRBJ2-7, with TRBD2 matching over 7 bases. V lost 0 bases, J lost 3 bases, and 8 bases stayed unmatched. The CDR3 runs to 16 residues. Germline V gene data show CDR1 as SGHTA and CDR2 as FQGNSA. The CDR3 loop is CASSLASGARYYEQYF. CDR3 nucleotide sequence: TGTGCCAGCAGCTTAGCCAGCGGGGCGCGTTACTACGAGCAGTACTTC.

J is TRBJ2-1 and V is TRBV5-1, with 16 bases lining up with TRBD2. Germline V gene lookup returns CDR1 SGHRS and CDR2 YFSETQ. J was trimmed by 12 bases and V by 4 bases; bases with no gene match: 7. There are 15 residues in the CDR3. The CDR3 nucleotides are TGCGCCAGCAGCCTCGGGACTAGCGGGGGGGCCGGGCAGTTCTTC. Protein: CASSLGTSGGAGQFF. Looking up the rest from reference TRBV5-1 and TRBJ2-1 gives the full variable domain: KAGVTQTPRYLIKTRGQQVTLSCSPISGHRSVSWYQQTPGQGLQFLFEYFSETQRNKGNFPGRFSGRQFSNSRSEMNVSTLELGDSALYLCASSLGTSGGAGQFFGPGTRLTVL.

The chain is built from TRBV29-1 and TRBJ2-1; 7 bases fit TRBD1. The CDR3 totals 14 residues. CDR1 and CDR2 from the germline V gene are SQVTM and ANQGSEA. Germline trimming cut 7 bases from V and 4 bases from J; bases unmatched to any gene: 10. CDR3 protein: CSAFRDSGYNEQFF. In nucleotides, the CDR3 is TGCAGCGCTTTCCGGGACAGTGGTTACAATGAGCAGTTCTTC.

The J gene is TRBJ2-2, the V gene TRBV18; 10 nucleotides match TRBD2. Germline V CDR1 and CDR2: KGHSH, LQKENI. The CDR3 has 22 amino acids. V was pared by 0 bases and J by 3 bases, with 19 bases of the junction left unmatched. Here the CDR3 reads CASSPPEESGTSALKDTGELFF. CDR3 bases: TGTGCCAGCTCACCACCGGAAGAATCCGGGACTAGCGCCCTGAAGGACACCGGGGAGCTGTTTTTT.

J is TRBJ1-6 and V is TRBV5-6; weak D call: TRBD1 (6 bases). V lost 2 bases, J lost 7 bases, and 10 bases lay in between. This CDR3 comprises 14 residues. Germline values: CDR1 SGHDT, CDR2 YYEEEE. The CDR3 sequence: CASSFADRNSPLHF. The CDR3, as DNA: TGTGCCAGCAGCTTTGCGGACAGAAATTCACCCCTCCACTTT.

Here the CDR3 reads CASSDSGDTSGNTIYF. The DNA of the CDR3 is TGTGCCAGCAGTGATAGTGGGGACACGTCTGGAAACACCATATATTTT. The chain carries TRBV6-1 and TRBJ1-3, with D maybe TRBD1 (6 bases). Per the germline V gene, CDR1 is MNHNS and CDR2 is SASEGT. The CDR3 loop spans 16 amino acids. The germline V and J ends were trimmed by 3 bases and 1 base, with 13 bases remaining between them.

This clone was seen a single time. The chain has TRBV5-1 and TRBJ2-3; 10 positions match TRBD2. Germline V gene lookup returns CDR1 SGHRS and CDR2 YFSETQ. There are 15 residues in the CDR3. J gave up 3 bases and V 4 bases, and 5 bases lay outside the gene matches. The CDR3 is CASSLTSGLTDTQYF. The CDR3 coding sequence is TGCGCCAGCAGCCTGACTAGCGGGTTGACAGATACGCAGTATTTT.

The rearrangement links TRBV7-9 to TRBJ2-7; 7 bases match TRBD1. CDR3 size: 15 residues. V gave up 1 base and J gave up 9 bases; unmatched junction bases: 12. Germline loops: CDR1 SEHNR, CDR2 FQNEAQ (reference sequence). The CDR3 here is CASSLDGAKQGWQYF. The CDR3 DNA sequence: TGTGCCAGCAGCTTAGACGGGGCGAAACAGGGGTGGCAGTACTTC.

The chain is built from TRBV7-9 and TRBJ1-1, with D perhaps matching TRBD1 (6 bases). CDR1 SEHNR and CDR2 FQNEAQ come from the germline V gene (reference sequence). The ends were cut back, 1 base at V and 0 bases at J, with 12 bases in the middle. This CDR3 contains 16 residues. The CDR3 spells CASSLDGGRMNTEAFF. In nucleotides, the CDR3 is TGTGCCAGCAGCTTAGACGGGGGGCGGATGAACACTGAAGCTTTCTTT.

The genes are TRBV19 and TRBJ1-2; no reliable D call. CDR3 length: 15 amino acids. Looked up from germline, CDR1 is LNHDA and CDR2 is SQIVND (reference sequence). Trimming took 4 bases from V and 0 from J, leaving 12 bases between them. CDR3 in amino acids: CASSTQPLANYGYTF. DNA of the CDR3: TGTGCCAGTAGTACCCAACCATTAGCTAACTATGGCTACACCTTC.

A few counts support this clone. The rearrangement joins TRBV6-5 to TRBJ1-2, with 8 nucleotides matching TRBD1. Germline values: CDR1 MNHEY, CDR2 SVGAGI. This CDR3 has 13 amino acids. V lost 6 bases and J lost 4; bases outside the gene matches: 4. The CDR3 nucleotides are TGTGCCAGCAGAAACAGGGGGTCCTATGGCTACACCTTC. This encodes CASRNRGSYGYTF.

V gene TRBV2 combines with J gene TRBJ1-3; 7 nucleotides line up with TRBD1. The CDR3 extends over 16 amino acids. The V gene end was trimmed by 6 bases and the J gene end by 2 bases; junction bases not matched to a gene: 10. Per the germline V gene, CDR1 is SNHLY and CDR2 is FYNNEI. The chain's CDR3 is CASSRQGAAAGNTIYF. In nucleotides, the CDR3 is TGTGCCAGCAGCCGACAGGGAGCAGCAGCTGGAAACACCATATATTTT.

The chain joins TRBV7-9 to TRBJ2-7; 9 bases are a match to TRBD1. The trim removed 5 bases at V and 6 bases at J, leaving 8 bases unmatched. Per the germline V gene, CDR1 is SEHNR and CDR2 is FQNEAQ (reference sequence). This CDR3 has 14 residues. The CDR3 nucleotides read TGTGCCAGCAGCGACGGGACAGGGAGGCCCGAGCAGTACTTC. Amino acid sequence: CASSDGTGRPEQYF. The whole variable domain, remainder taken from reference TRBV7-9 and TRBJ2-7, is DTGVSQNPRHKITKRGQNVTFRCDPISEHNRLYWYRQTLGQGPEFLTYFQNEAQLEKSRLLSDRFSAERPKGSFSTLEIQRTEQGDSAMYLCASSDGTGRPEQYFGPGTRLTVT.

The V call is TRBV6-6, the J call TRBJ2-5, with TRBD1 matching 9 bases. V was pared by 5 bases and J by 3 bases, with 7 bases of the junction left unmatched. The CDR3 covers 15 residues. The germline V gene encodes CDR1 MNHNY and CDR2 SVGAGI (reference sequence). In DNA form, the CDR3 reads TGTGCCAGCAGTCCTTCACAGGGGGCTGAAGAGACCCAGTACTTC. Translating it yields CASSPSQGAEETQYF.

The chain is built from TRBV7-9 and TRBJ2-1, with 9 bases identical to TRBD1. The germline V gene has CDR1 SEHNR and CDR2 FQNEAQ (reference sequence). The CDR3 has 15 amino acids. Unmatched junction bases numbered 9, after V lost 5 bases and J lost 7 bases. CDR3 region: CASSLDRGYANEQFF. In DNA form, the CDR3 reads TGTGCCAGCAGCCTCGACAGGGGGTACGCTAATGAGCAGTTCTTC.

This chain joins TRBV4-1 and TRBJ2-7, with 7 bases matching TRBD1. CDR3 size: 14 residues. V trimming: 3 bases; J trimming: 1 base; junction bases outside the gene matches: 3. Germline V CDR1 and CDR2: MGHRA, YSYEKL. The CDR3 region is CASSQATGSYEQYF. In DNA, the CDR3 is TGCGCCAGCAGCCAGGCGACAGGGTCCTACGAGCAGTACTTC.